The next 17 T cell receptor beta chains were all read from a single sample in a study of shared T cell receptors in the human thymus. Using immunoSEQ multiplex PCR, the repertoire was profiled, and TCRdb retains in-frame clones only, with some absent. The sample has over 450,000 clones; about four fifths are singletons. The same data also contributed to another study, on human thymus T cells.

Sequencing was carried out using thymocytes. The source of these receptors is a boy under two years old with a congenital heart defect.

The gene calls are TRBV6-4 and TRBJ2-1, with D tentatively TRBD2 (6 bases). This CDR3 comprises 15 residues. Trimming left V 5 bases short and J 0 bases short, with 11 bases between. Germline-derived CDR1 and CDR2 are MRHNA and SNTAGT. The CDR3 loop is CASSHLAFSYNEQFF. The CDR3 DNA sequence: TGTGCCAGCAGTCATCTAGCGTTCTCCTACAATGAGCAGTTCTTC.

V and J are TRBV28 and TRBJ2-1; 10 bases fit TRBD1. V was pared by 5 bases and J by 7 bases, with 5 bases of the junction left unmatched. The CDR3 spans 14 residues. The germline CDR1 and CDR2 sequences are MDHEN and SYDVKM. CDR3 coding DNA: TGTGCCAGCAGTGGAGACAGGGGGCGGAATGAGCAGTTCTTC. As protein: CASSGDRGRNEQFF.

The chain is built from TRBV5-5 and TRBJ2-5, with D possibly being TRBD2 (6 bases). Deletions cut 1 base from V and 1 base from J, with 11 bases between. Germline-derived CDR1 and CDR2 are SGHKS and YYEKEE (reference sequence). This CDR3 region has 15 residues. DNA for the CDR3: TGTGCCAGCAGCTTGAGGTCTAGCGTCCAAGAGACCCAGTACTTC. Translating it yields CASSLRSSVQETQYF.

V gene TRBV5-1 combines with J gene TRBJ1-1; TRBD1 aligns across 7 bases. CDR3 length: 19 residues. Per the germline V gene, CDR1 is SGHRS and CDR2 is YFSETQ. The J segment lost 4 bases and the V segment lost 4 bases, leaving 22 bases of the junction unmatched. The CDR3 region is CASSRVHPTGAIGGTEAFF. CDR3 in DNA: TGCGCCAGCAGCAGGGTCCATCCCACAGGGGCAATTGGAGGCACTGAAGCTTTCTTT.

In nucleotides, the CDR3 is TGCGCCAGCAGCGTCGACAGGGTCGGTAATGAAAAACTGTTTTTT. Translated, it gives CASSVDRVGNEKLFF. The gene calls are TRBV5-1 and TRBJ1-4, with 7 positions matching TRBD1. The CDR3 extends over 15 amino acids. V lost 4 bases and J lost 4; bases outside the gene matches: 7. Germline V gene sequence: CDR1 SGHRS, CDR2 YFSETQ.

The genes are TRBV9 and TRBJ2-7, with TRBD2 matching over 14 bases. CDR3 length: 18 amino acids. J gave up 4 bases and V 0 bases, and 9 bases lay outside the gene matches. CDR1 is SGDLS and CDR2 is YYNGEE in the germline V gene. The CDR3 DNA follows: TGTGCCAGCAGCGTAGCGGGACTAGCGGGAGATAAAGGGTACGAGCAGTACTTC. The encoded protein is CASSVAGLAGDKGYEQYF.

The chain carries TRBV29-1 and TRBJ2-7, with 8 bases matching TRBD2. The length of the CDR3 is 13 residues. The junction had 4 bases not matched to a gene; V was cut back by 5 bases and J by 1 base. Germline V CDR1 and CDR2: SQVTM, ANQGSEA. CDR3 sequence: CSVRASGSYEQYF. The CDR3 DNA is TGCAGCGTTCGGGCTAGCGGGTCCTACGAGCAGTACTTC.

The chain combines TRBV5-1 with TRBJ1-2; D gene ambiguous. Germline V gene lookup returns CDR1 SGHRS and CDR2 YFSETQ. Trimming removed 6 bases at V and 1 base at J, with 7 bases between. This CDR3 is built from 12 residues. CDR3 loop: CASTGGNYGYTF. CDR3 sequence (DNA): TGCGCCAGCACCGGTGGTAACTATGGCTACACCTTC.

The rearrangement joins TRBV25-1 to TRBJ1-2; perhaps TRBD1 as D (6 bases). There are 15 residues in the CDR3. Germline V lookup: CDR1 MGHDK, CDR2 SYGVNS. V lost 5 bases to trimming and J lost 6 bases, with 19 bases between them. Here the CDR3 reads CASSFPAGGAHGYTF. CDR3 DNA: TGTGCCAGCAGTTTCCCCGCGGGGGGCGCCCATGGCTACACCTTC.

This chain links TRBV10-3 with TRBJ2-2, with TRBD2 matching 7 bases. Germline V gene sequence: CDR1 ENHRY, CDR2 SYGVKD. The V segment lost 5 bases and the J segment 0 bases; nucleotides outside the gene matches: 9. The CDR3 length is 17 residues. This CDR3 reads CAISWDYTNANTGELFF. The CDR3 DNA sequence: TGTGCCATCAGTTGGGACTATACTAACGCGAACACCGGGGAGCTGTTTTTT.

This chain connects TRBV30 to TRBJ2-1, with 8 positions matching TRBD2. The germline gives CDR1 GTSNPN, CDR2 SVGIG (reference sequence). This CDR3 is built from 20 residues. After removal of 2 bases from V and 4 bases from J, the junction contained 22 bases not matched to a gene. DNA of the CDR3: TGTGCCTGGAGTCCCTTACGGGGGGGTACTAGCGCGCCTGAGTACAATGAGCAGTTCTTC. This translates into CAWSPLRGGTSAPEYNEQFF.

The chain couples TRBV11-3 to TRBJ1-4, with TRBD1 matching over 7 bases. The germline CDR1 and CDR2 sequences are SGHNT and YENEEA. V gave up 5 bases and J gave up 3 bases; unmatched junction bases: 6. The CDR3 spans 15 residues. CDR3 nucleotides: TGTGCCAGCAGCCCAGGGACAGCTCCTAATGAAAAACTGTTTTTT. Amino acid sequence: CASSPGTAPNEKLFF.

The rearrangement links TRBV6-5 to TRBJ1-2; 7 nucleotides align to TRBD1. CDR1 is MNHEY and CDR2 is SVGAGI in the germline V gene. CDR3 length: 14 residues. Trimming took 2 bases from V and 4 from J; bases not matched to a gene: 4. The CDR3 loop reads CASSYEPGGYGYTF. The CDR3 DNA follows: TGTGCCAGCAGTTACGAGCCAGGGGGCTATGGCTACACCTTC.

CDR3 loop: CASSPTGGYNEQFF. For the CDR3, the DNA is TGCGCCAGCAGCCCGACAGGGGGCTACAATGAGCAGTTCTTC. The chain joins TRBV5-1 to TRBJ2-1; 9 nucleotides match TRBD1. With 4 bases clipped from V and 3 bases from J, the junction kept 2 bases outside the gene matches. This CDR3 has 14 amino acids. Germline CDR1 is SGHRS and CDR2 is YFSETQ. Full variable domain (remainder filled in from reference TRBV5-1 and TRBJ2-1): KAGVTQTPRYLIKTRGQQVTLSCSPISGHRSVSWYQQTPGQGLQFLFEYFSETQRNKGNFPGRFSGRQFSNSRSEMNVSTLELGDSALYLCASSPTGGYNEQFFGPGTRLTVL.

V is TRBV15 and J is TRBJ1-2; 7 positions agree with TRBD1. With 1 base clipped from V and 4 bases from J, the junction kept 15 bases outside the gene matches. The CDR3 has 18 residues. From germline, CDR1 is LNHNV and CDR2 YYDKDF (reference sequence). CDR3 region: CATSRAPQEGQILYGYTF. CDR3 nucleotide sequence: TGTGCCACCAGCAGAGCACCTCAAGAGGGACAGATCCTCTATGGCTACACCTTC.

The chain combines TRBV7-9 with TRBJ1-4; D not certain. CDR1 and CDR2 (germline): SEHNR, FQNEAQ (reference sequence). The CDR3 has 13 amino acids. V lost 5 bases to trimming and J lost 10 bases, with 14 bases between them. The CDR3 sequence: CASSHGGNTKLFF. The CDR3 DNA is TGTGCCAGCAGCCACGGCGGCAACACAAAACTGTTTTTT.

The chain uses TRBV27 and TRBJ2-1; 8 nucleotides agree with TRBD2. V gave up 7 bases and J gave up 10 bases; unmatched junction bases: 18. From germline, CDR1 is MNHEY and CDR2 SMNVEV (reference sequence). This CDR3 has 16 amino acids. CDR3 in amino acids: CASNLTGTRRSREQFF. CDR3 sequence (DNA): TGTGCCAGCAACCTCACCGGGACTAGGAGGTCGCGGGAGCAGTTCTTC.